The clone carrying this TCR beta chain was detected once. The treatment: approximately 18 received Ad26.COV2.S at low or high dose, single or two shots; 5 received placebo; per-sample allocation not given. The investigators took samples on day 63 after the first vaccine or placebo injection. A Boston adult aged 18-55 years was the donor. Assay used: immunoSEQ multiplex PCR; TCRdb lists only in-frame clones, some missing. The data show roughly 330,000 clones, 75% to 90% seen once. Trimming left V 7 bases short and J 2 bases short, with 16 bases between. This CDR3 has 15 residues. Germline lookup yields CDR1 SGHAT and CDR2 FQNNGV. This sample was taken from a study of Ad26.COV2.S vaccination and SARS-CoV-2 variants.

The source material was peripheral blood, sampled in a trial of Ad26.COV2.S vaccine versus placebo. This TCR derives from a person aged 18-60 years who received the Ad26.COV2.S COVID-19 vaccine or a placebo. The V and J genes are TRBV11-2 and TRBJ2-3, with D tentatively TRBD2 (5 bases). Written as DNA, the CDR3 is TGTGCCAGCATCAGGACTGGGTTTGACACAGATACGCAGTATTTT. This codes for CASIRTGFDTDTQYF.